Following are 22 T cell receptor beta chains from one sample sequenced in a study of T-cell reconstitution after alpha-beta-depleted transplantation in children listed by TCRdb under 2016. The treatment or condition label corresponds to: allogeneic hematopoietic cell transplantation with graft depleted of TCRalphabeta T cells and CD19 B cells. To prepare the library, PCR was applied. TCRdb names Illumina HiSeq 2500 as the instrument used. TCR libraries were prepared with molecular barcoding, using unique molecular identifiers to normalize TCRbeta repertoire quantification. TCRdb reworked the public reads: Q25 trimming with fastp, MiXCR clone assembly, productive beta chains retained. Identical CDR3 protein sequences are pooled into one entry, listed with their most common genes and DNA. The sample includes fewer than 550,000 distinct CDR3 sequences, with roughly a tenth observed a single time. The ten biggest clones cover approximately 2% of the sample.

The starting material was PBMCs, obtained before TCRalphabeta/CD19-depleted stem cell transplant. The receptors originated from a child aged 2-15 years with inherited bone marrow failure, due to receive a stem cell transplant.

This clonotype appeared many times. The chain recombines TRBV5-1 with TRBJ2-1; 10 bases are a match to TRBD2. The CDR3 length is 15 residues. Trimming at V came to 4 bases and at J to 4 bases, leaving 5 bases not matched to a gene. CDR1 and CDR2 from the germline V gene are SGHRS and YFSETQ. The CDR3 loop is CASSAAGGSYNEQFF. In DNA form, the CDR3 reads TGCGCCAGCAGCGCAGCGGGAGGGTCTTACAATGAGCAGTTCTTC.

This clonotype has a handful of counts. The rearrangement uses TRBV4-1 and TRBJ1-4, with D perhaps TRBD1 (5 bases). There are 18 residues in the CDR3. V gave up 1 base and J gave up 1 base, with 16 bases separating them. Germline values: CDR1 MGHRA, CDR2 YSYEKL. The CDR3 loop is CASSQVTIFGGTNEKLFF. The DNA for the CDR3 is TGCGCCAGCAGCCAAGTCACCATTTTTGGGGGAACTAATGAAAAACTGTTTTTT.

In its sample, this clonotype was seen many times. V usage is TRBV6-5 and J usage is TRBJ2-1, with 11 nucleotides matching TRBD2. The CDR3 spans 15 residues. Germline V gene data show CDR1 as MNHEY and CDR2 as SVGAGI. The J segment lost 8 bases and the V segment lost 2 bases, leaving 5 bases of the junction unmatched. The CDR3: CASSYGTSGSYEQFF. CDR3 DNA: TGTGCCAGCAGTTACGGAACTAGCGGGAGCTATGAGCAGTTCTTC.

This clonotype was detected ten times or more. This CDR3 is CASSLELAAIPYEQYF. Here the CDR3 DNA reads TGCGCCAGCAGCTTGGAGCTAGCGGCCATTCCCTACGAGCAGTACTTC. The chain employs TRBV5-1 and TRBJ2-7, with 7 positions matching TRBD2. Germline CDR1 SGHRS, CDR2 YFSETQ. The CDR3 has 16 amino acids. Losses at the gene ends were 0 bases for V and 2 bases for J; bases not matched to a gene: 8.

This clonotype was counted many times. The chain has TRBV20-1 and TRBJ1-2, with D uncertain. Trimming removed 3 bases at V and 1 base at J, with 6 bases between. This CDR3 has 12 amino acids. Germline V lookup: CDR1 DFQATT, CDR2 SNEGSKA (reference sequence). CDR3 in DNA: TGCAGTGCTAGTGCGGTTAACTATGGCTACACCTTC. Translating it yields CSASAVNYGYTF.

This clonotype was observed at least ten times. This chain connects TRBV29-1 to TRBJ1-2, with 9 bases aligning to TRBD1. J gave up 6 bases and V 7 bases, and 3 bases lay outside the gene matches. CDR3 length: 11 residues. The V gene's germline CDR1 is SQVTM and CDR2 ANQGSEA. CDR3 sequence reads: CSGRDRDGYTF. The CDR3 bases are TGCAGCGGCCGGGACAGGGATGGCTACACCTTC. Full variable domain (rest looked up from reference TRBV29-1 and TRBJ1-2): SAVISQKPSRDICQRGTSLTIQCQVDSQVTMMFWYRQQPGQSLTLIATANQGSEATYESGFVIDKFPISRPNLTFSTLTVSNMSPEDSSIYLCSGRDRDGYTFGSGTRLTVV.

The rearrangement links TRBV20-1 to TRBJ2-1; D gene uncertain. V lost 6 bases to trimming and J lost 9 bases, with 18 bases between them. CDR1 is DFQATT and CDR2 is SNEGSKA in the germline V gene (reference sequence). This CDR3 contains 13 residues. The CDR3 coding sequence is TGCAGTGCCCAAGGCCGAGATCTGAGTGAGCAGTTCTTC. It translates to CSAQGRDLSEQFF.

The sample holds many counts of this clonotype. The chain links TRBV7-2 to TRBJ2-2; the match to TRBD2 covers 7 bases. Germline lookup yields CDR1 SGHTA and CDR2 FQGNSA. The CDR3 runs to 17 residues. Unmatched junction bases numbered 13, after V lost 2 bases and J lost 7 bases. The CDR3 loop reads CASSLSVIELADGELFF. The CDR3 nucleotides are TGTGCCAGCAGCTTAAGCGTCATCGAGCTAGCGGACGGGGAGCTGTTTTTT.

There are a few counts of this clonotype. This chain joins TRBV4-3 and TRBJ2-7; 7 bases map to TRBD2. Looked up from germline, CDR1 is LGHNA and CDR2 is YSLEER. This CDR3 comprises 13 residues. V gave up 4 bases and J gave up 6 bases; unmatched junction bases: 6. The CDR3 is CASSRRGDTEQYF. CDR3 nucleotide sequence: TGCGCCAGCAGCCGCCGGGGGGATACCGAGCAGTACTTC.

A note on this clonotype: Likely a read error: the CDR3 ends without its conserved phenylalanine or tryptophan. In DNA form, the CDR3 reads TGTGCCAGCAGCCATTCCTACGAGCAGTACTCC. Its translation: CASSHSYEQYS. The chain joins TRBV6-2 or TRBV6-3 to TRBJ2-7, with no clear D. The V end was cut by 6 bases, the J end by 1 base, with 4 bases between. Germline CDR1 and CDR2: MNHEY and SVGEGT. The CDR3 is 11 residues long.

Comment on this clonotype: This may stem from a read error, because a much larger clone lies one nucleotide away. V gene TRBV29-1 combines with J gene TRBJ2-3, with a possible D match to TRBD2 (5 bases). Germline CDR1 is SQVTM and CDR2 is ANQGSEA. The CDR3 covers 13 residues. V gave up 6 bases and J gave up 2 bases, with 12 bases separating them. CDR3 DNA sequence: TGCAGCGTCGAACCGGGAACCACAGATACGCAGTATTTT. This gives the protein CSVEPGTTDTQYF.

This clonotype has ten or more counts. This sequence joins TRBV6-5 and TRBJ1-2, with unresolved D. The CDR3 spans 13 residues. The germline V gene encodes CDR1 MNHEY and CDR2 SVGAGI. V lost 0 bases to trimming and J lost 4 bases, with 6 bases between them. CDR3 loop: CASSYSESYGYTF. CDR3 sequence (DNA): TGTGCCAGCAGTTACTCGGAGAGCTATGGCTACACCTTC.

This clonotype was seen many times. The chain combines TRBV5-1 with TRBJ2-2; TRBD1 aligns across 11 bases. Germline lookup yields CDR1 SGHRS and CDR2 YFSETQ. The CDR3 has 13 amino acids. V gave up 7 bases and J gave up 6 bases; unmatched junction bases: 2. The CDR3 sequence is CASAGQGAGELFF. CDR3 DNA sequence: TGCGCCAGCGCGGGACAGGGGGCCGGGGAGCTGTTTTTT.

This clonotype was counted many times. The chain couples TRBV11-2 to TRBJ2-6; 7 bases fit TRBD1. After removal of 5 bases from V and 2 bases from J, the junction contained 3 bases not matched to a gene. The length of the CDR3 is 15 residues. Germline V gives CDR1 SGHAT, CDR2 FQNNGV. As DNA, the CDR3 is TGTGCCAGCAGCCCCGGACAGGCTGGGGCCAACGTCCTGACTTTC. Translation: CASSPGQAGANVLTF.

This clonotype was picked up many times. As DNA, the CDR3 is TGTGCCAGCAGCTTATGGCTAGCGGGAAGTGAGACCCAGTACTTC. Translation: CASSLWLAGSETQYF. The V call is TRBV7-9, the J call TRBJ2-5; 9 nucleotides match TRBD2. The CDR3 contains 15 residues. Germline V gene lookup returns CDR1 SEHNR and CDR2 FQNEAQ (reference sequence). V lost 2 bases to trimming and J lost 5 bases; unmatched junction nucleotides: 6.

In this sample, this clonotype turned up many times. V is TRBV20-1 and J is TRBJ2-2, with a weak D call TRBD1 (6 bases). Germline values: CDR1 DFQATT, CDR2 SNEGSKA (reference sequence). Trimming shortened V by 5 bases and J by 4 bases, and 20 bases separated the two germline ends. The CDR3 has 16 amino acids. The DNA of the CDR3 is TGCAGTGCTCCTCTAGGGGGATTCCAAATCACCGGGGAGCTGTTTTTT. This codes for CSAPLGGFQITGELFF.

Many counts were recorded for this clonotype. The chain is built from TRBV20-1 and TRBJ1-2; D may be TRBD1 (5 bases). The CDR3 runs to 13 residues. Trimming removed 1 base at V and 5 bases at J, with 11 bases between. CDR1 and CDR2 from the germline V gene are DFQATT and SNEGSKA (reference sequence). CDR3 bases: TGCAGTGCTAGAGGACCAGGGCGGTATGGCTACACCTTC. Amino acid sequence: CSARGPGRYGYTF.

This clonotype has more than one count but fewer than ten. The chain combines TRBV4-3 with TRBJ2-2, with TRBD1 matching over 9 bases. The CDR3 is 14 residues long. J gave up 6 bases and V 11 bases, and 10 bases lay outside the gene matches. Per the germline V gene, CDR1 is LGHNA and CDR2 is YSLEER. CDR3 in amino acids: CAARTGVMSGELFF. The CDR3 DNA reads TGCGCCGCTCGGACAGGGGTGATGTCCGGGGAGCTGTTTTTT.

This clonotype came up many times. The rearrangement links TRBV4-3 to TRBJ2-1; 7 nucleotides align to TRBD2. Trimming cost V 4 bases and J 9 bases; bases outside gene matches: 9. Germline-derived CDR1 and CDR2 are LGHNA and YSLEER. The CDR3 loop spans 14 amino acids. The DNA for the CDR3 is TGCGCCAGCAGCCTTACCGTGGGAGGGCCTGAGCAGTTCTTC. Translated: CASSLTVGGPEQFF.

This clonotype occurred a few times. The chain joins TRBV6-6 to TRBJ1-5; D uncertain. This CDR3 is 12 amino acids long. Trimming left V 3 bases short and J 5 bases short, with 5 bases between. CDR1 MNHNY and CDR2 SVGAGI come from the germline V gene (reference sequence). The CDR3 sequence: CASSYQDQPQHF. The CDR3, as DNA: TGTGCCAGCAGTTATCAGGATCAGCCCCAGCATTTT.

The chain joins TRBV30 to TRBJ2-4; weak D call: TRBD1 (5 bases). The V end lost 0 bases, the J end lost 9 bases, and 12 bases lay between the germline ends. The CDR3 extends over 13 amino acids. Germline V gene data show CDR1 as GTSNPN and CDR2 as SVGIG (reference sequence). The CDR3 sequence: CAWSVGVLGIQYF. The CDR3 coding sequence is TGTGCCTGGAGTGTAGGGGTACTGGGCATTCAGTACTTC. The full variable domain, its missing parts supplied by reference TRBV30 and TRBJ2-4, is SQTIHQWPATLVQPVGSPLSLECTVEGTSNPNLYWYRQAAGRGLQLLFYSVGIGQISSEVPQNLSASRPQDRQFILSSKKLLLSDSGFYLCAWSVGVLGIQYFGAGTRLSVL.

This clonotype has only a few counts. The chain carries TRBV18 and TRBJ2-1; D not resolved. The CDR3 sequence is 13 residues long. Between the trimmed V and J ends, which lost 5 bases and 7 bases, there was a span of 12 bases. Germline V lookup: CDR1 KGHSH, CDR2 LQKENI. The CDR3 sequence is CASSSDLGNEQFF. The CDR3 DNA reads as TGTGCCAGCTCATCCGACCTAGGGAATGAGCAGTTCTTC.